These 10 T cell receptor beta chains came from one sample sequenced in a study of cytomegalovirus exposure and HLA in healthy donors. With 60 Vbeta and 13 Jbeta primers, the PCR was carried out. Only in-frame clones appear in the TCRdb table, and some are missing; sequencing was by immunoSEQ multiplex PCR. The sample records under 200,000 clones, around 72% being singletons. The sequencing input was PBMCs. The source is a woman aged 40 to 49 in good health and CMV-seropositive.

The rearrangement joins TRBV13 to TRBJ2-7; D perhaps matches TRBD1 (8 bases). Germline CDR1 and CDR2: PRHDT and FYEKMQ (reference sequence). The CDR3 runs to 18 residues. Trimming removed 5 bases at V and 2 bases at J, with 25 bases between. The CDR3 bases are TGTGCCAGCAGCAGTTACAGGGGGGGAGGCGTTGGGGCCTACGAGCAGTACTTC. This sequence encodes CASSSYRGGGVGAYEQYF.

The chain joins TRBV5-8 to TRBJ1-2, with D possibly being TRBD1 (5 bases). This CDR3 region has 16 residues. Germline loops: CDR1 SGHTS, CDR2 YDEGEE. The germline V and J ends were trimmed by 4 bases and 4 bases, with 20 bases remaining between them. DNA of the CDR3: TGTGCCAGCAGCGCCATCTGGGAGAAGGGACTCTATGGCTACACCTTC. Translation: CASSAIWEKGLYGYTF.

The CDR3 nucleotides read TGTGCCAGCAGCCTCAGGGACAGCTTATTCGAAAAACTGTTTTTT. Its protein product is CASSLRDSLFEKLFF. The chain is built from TRBV7-6 and TRBJ1-4, with TRBD1 matching 7 bases. CDR3 length equals 15 residues. Germline CDR1 and CDR2: SGHVS and FNYEAQ. The V and J ends lost 5 bases and 8 bases, in that order; junction bases with no gene match: 11.

CDR3 sequence reads: CASSILAGTNTGELFF. The CDR3 DNA reads TGTGCCAGTAGTATCCTGGCGGGGACGAACACCGGGGAGCTGTTTTTT. The rearrangement joins TRBV19 to TRBJ2-2; weak D call: TRBD2 (6 bases). In germline, CDR1 is LNHDA, CDR2 SQIVND (reference sequence). Trimming left V 3 bases short and J 0 bases short, with 11 bases between. This CDR3 is 16 amino acids long. Variable domain in full (rest from reference TRBV19 and TRBJ2-2): DGGITQSPKYLFRKEGQNVTLSCEQNLNHDAMYWYRQDPGQGLRLIYYSQIVNDFQKGDIAEGYSVSREKKESFPLTVTSAQKNPTAFYLCASSILAGTNTGELFFGEGSRLTVL.

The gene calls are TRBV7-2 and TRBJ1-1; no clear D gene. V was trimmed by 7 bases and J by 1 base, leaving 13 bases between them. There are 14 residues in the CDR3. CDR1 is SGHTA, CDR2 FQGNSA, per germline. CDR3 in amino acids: CASTPTRGNTEAFF. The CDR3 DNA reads TGTGCCAGCACTCCAACTCGGGGGAACACTGAAGCTTTCTTT.

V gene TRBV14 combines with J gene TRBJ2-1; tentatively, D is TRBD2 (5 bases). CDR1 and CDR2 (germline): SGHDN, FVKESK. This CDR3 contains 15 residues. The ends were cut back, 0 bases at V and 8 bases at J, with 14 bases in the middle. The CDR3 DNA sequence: TGTGCCAGCAGCCAAGAGCGTGGGCTAGCCGATGAGCAGTTCTTC. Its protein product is CASSQERGLADEQFF.

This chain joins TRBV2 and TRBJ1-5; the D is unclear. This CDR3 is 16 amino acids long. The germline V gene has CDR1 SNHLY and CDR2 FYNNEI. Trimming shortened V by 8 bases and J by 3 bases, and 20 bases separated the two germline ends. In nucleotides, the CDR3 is TGTGCCAGCTTCCCCGGCGGGTTTGATGACAATCAGCCCCAGCATTTT. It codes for CASFPGGFDDNQPQHF.

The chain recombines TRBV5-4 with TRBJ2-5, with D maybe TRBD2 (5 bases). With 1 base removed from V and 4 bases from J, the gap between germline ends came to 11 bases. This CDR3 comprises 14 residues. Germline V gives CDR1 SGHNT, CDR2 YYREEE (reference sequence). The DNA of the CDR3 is TGTGCCAGCAGCTTGCCGGGGATGCGAGAGACCCAGTACTTC. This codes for CASSLPGMRETQYF.

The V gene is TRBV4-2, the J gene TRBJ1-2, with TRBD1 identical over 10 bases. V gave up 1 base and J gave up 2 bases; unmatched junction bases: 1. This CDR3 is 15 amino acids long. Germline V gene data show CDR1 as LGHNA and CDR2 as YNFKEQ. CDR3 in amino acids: CASSQATGGNYGYTF. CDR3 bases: TGTGCCAGCAGCCAAGCGACAGGGGGCAACTATGGCTACACCTTC.

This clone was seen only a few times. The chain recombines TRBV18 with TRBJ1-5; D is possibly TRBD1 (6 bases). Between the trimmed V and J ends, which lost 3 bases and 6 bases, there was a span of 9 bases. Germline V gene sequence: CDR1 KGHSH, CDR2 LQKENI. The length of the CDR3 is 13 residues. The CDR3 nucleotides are TGTGCCAGCTCACCCGGGGGGGCTCAGCCCCAGCATTTT. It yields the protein CASSPGGAQPQHF. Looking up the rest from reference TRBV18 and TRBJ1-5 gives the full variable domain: NAGVMQNPRHLVRRRGQEARLRCSPMKGHSHVYWYRQLPEEGLKFMVYLQKENIIDESGMPKERFSAEFPKEGPSILRIQQVVRGDSAAYFCASSPGGAQPQHFGDGTRLSIL.